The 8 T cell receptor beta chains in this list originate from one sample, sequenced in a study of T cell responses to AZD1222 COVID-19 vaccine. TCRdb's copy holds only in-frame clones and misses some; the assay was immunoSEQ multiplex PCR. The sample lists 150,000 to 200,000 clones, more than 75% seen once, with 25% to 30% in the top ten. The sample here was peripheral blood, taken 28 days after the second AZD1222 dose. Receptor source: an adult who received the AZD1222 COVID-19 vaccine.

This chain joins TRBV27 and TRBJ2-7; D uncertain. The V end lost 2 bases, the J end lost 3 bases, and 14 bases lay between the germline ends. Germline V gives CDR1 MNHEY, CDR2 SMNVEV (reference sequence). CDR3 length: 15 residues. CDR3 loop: CASSLKQDIYYEQYF. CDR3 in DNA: TGTGCCAGCAGTTTAAAGCAGGATATTTACTACGAGCAGTACTTC.

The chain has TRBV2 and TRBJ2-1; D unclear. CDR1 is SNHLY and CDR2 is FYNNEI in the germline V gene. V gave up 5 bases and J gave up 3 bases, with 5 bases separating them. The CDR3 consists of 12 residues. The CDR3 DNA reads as TGTGCCAGCAGTAGGTACTACAATGAGCAGTTCTTC. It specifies CASSRYYNEQFF.

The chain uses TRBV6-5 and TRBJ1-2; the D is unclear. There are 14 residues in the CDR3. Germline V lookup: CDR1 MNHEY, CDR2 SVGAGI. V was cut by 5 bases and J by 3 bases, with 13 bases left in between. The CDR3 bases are TGTGCCAGCAGTCCACTGGACGGCGACTATGGCTACACCTTC. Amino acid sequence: CASSPLDGDYGYTF.

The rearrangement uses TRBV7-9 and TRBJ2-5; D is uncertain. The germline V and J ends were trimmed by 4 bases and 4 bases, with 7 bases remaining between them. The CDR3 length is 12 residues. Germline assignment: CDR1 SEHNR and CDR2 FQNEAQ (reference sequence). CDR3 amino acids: CASSSGGETQYF. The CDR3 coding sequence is TGTGCCAGCAGCTCTGGTGGAGAGACCCAGTACTTC.

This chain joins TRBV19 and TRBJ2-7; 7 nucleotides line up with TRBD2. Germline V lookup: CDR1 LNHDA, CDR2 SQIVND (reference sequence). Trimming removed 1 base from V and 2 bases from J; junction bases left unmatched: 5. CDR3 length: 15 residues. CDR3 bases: TGTGCCAGTAGTATAGGGGGGGGAGGGCCCTACGAGCAGTACTTC. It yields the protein CASSIGGGGPYEQYF.

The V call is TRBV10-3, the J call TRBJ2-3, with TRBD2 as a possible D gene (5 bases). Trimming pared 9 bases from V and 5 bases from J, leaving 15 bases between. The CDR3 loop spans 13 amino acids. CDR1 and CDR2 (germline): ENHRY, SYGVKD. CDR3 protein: CAIREQSVDTQYF. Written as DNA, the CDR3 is TGTGCCATAAGGGAGCAGTCCGTAGATACGCAGTATTTT.

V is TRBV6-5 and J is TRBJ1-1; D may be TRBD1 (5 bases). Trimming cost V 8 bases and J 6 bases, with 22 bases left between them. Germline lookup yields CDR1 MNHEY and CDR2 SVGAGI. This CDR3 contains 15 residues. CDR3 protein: CASPPGNLLGAEAFF. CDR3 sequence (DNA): TGTGCCAGCCCCCCGGGGAACCTTTTAGGGGCTGAAGCTTTCTTT.

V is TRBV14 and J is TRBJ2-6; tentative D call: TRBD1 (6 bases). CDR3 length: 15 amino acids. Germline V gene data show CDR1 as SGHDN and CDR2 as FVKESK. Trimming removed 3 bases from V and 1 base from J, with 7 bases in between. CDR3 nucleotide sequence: TGTGCCAGCAGCCACAGGGGATCTGGGGCCAACGTCCTGACTTTC. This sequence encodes CASSHRGSGANVLTF.